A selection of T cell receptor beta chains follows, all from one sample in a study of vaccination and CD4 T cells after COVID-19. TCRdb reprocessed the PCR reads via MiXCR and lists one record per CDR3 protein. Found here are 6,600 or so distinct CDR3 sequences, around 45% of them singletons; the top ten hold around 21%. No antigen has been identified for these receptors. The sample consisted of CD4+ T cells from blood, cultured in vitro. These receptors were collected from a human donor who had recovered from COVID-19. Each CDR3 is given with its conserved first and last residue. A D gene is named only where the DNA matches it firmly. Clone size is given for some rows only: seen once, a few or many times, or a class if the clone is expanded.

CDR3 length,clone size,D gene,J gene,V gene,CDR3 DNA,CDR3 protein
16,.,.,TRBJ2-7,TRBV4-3,TGCGCCAGCAGCCAAGATCTCGGAAGGGGGTCCTACGAGCAGTACTTC,CASSQDLGRGSYEQYF
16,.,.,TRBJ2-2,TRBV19,TGTGCCAGTAGTAAGGGCTATACATCGGGCACCGGGGAGCTGTTTTTT,CASSKGYTSGTGELFF
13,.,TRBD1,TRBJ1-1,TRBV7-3,TGTGCCAGCAGCTCCTCCCGAGACAGGGGAGCTTTCTTT,CASSSSRDRGAFF
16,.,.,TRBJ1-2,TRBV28,TGTGCCAGCAGTCCTCTCGACACCGTGGTGGGCTATGGCTACACCTTC,CASSPLDTVVGYGYTF
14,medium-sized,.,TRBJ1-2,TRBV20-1,TGCAGTGCTAGAGCAGCGACGGCTTTGGATGGCTACACCTTC,CSARAATALDGYTF
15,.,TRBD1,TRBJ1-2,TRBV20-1,TGCAGTGCCCATCGGACAGGGGATTTCAACTATGGCTACACCTTC,CSAHRTGDFNYGYTF
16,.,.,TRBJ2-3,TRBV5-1,TGCGCCAGCAGCTTGGGTCCTAGCCGTGGCACAGATACGCAGTATTTT,CASSLGPSRGTDTQYF
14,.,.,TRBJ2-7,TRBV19,TGTGCCAGTAGTAATACAGGGAGTCTCGGCGAGCAGTACTTC,CASSNTGSLGEQYF
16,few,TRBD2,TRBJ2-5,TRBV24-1,TGTGCCGTCAAGGGACCGGGACTAGCGGGAGAAGAGACCCAGTACTTC,CAVKGPGLAGEETQYF
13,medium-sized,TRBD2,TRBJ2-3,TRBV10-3,TGTGCCATCCTAGCGGGAGGGGAGGATACGCAGTATTTT,CAILAGGEDTQYF
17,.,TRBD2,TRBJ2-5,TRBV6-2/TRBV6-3,TGTGCCAGCAGTTACTCGGGGGGGTGGAACAGCCAAGAGACCCAGTACTTC,CASSYSGGWNSQETQYF
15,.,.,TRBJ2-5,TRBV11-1,TGCGCCAGGTACCCATGGCTCCGTATTGGAGAGACCCAGTACTTC,CARYPWLRIGETQYF